This TCR beta chain was sequenced during a study of cytomegalovirus exposure and HLA in healthy donors listed by TCRdb under 2017. About the full investigation: An earlier analysis of several hundred of the donors reported approximately 270 Gb of sequence data and around 110 million unique TCR beta sequences from roughly 200 million T cells. Roughly 300 gigabases of sequencing data and around 90 million unique TCR sequences made up an early release that covered 500 to 700 HLA-typed donors. The genetic ancestry cluster associated with self-reported Caucasian donors included 81% of the roughly 360 genotyped donors. The study was designed to test whether signatures of past pathogen exposure could be identified by cataloging public T cell receptors. Using immunosequencing, the study profiled T cell repertoires from 500 to 800 subjects and related those repertoires to cytomegalovirus serostatus. Along with the approximately 600-subject first cohort, a separate validation cohort of around 110 different subjects was used. The study combined high-throughput TCR immunosequencing, statistical association of individual TCRs with disease status, and machine learning to predict cytomegalovirus infection status. A later analysis re-analyzed previously published TCR beta repertoires from 666 donors and added high-resolution HLA genotyping to study TCR occurrence patterns. The later analysis used no new phenotypic data to find candidate immune exposures, relying instead on TCR beta sequences and their occurrence across donors. To decide whether each TCR beta V gene segment behaved as functional or pseudogenic, an earlier analysis of approximately 600 of the donors relied on high-throughput TCR beta sequencing. Donor age, sex, ethnicity and CMV serostatus were collected together with the repertoire data. In a later genetic analysis, genome-wide SNP genotypes for 398 of the 666 donors were used, and that subset was treated as a discovery cohort. Every discovery cohort repertoire had been produced on one sequencing platform. Both class I and class II loci were covered by HLA typing, at four-digit resolution. The number of donors typed differed by locus, with about 620-630 for A, B, C, DRB1 and DQB1, about 500 for DQA1, 600 to 610 for DPA1, and around 450 for DPB1. Several DR-DQ haplotypes were handled as single units for association and clustering because linkage in the cohort was strong. Across some 400 genotyped donors of the cohort, an average of roughly 200,000 unique TCR beta nucleotide sequences per donor were sequenced, and approximately 17% of those sequences were non-productive.

Points the paper makes about the study in general: Some IMGT-functional V segments, including TRBV6-2 and TRBV6-3, could not be distinguished by the 87-base-pair reads and were therefore excluded. Across donors, most TCR sequences were observed very rarely, whereas some public TCRs were present in many individuals. The sequencing pipeline was judged likely to have produced a cluster of highly shared sequence variants as a technical artifact. In vitro tests confirmed that three of the cytomegalovirus-associated TCR beta chains recognize cytomegalovirus antigens. A further reported finding was that TCR beta sequences accurately predicted the HLA-A and HLA-B alleles for most subjects in the first cohort. A total of 150 to 200 TCR beta chains were listed by the study as associated with cytomegalovirus. In an earlier analysis of fewer than 750 of the donors, most TCR beta V segments were observed in productive rearrangements about 87% or about 30% of the time, broadly matching IMGT annotations. In this cohort, only TCR beta chains were sequenced, and detectable features were limited by the absence of alpha or paired-chain data. Immune exposure information for the cohort was limited to CMV serostatus. HLA typing was unavailable for some donors at each locus, so association tests used only the typed subset. The authors suggested that the approach could potentially be extended to other disease states and immunological phenotypes. In a later analysis, most CMV-associated TCR beta chains were found to appear HLA-restricted, with HLA associations seemingly driven largely by CMV exposure. The earlier analysis of nearly 600 of the donors excluded some 15 rarely observed V segments, including chromosome 9 orphons, because counts were too low. According to a later analysis, TCR association rates differed among HLA loci, with DRB1 alleles showing the most associated TCRs and HLA-C alleles showing the fewest. Linkage disequilibrium might explain the correlated functional status among segregating V segments, but an unknown experimental factor could not be excluded. Compared with the approximately 670-donor mean, donors in an Asian-associated ancestry cluster had fewer N-insertions in productive TCRs, according to a later genetic analysis. Compared with equally common non-associated chains, HLA-associated TCR beta chains in a later analysis were more clonally expanded and had lower generation probabilities. Presence/absence analyses assumed roughly uniform sequencing depth across donors, an assumption that may not hold. Assigning TCR associations to individual alleles was difficult when HLA alleles, especially DR and DQ, strongly co-occurred. V-gene and J-gene trimming of TCR beta chains was associated with a missense DCLRE1C variant in a later genetic analysis, and the association was replicated in an independent cohort. The classifier was reported to diagnose cytomegalovirus status with high specificity and sensitivity in both the original cohort and the validation cohort. At a false discovery rate of 0.05, a later analysis linked some 18,000 TCR beta sequences to specific HLA alleles. Several of the top co-occurrence clusters appeared to be linked to parvovirus B19, influenza, CMV and Epstein-Barr virus, according to a later analysis.

CDR1 and CDR2 (LNHDA, SQIVND) derive from the germline V gene (reference sequence). Spanning cysteine to phenylalanine, the CDR3 consists of 13 amino acids. Only CDR3 DNA is held: 39 bases, read in frame from base 1. V is pruned by 6 bases and J by 4 bases, leaving 5 bases of the junction without a gene match. In regard to this clone: Its target antigen remains unknown. Base qualities are not recorded, but no much larger clone differs from it by a single base.

The cohort comprised hundreds of healthy bone marrow donors. At the time of sampling, every cohort member was nominally healthy, though immune exposures that went unrecorded were likely present. The donor tested CMV seropositive and was one of the 289 seropositive cohort members. A peripheral blood sample was provided by each donor, and peripheral blood mononuclear cells were used for TCR beta sequencing. Genomic DNA extraction from the blood cell samples was performed with the Qiagen DNeasy Blood Extraction Kit. Library generation was performed with the immunoSEQ multiplex PCR assay. The multiplex PCR relied on a mix of 60 forward primers for TCR Vbeta segments and 13 reverse primers for TCR Jbeta segments. Amplification of the CDR3 region of rearranged TCR beta genes was performed with a multiplex PCR assay on genomic DNA. The Illumina HiSeq System was used to sequence the amplified TCR beta libraries as 87-base-pair reads. As for the authors' bioinformatics: In a later analysis, tens of millions of unique TCR beta chains were counted across the 690 or so repertoires, and roughly 10 million of these chains were shared by at least two donors. A nearest-neighbor algorithm error-corrected the raw reads and collapsed the reads into unique sequences, merging closely related sequences to remove PCR and sequencing errors. CDR3 sequences were aligned to IMGT reference sequences to assign V, D and J gene segments. For a sequence to be retained, a match of at least six nucleotides was required to both a V gene segment and a J gene segment. Rearrangements were classified as productive when the CDR3 lacked stop codons and remained in frame with V and J, and all other rearrangements were classified as non-productive. CDR3 was defined by IMGT convention, running from the second conserved V-encoded cysteine to the conserved J-encoded phenylalanine. In an earlier analysis of more than 550 of the donors, sequences lacking an unambiguous match to a single V gene segment were excluded. In an earlier analysis of about 590 of the donors, a V segment was called functional when productive rearrangements were above 56.7%, and segregating when the standard deviation between donors exceeded 5%. A statistical classification framework was built to diagnose cytomegalovirus status from the catalog of TCR beta chain sequences. V and J gene assignment, in a later analysis, came from comparing TCR nucleotide sequences with IMGT/GENE-DB human TR gene sequences. In a later analysis, CDR3 sequences and most-parsimonious VDJ recombination scenarios were assigned using the TCRdist pipeline. In a later analysis, every TCR beta chain was defined by the combination of its CDR3 amino acid sequence and its V-gene family, and reads without a unique V-gene family were dropped. A later analysis removed 450 to 600 highly shared, low-generation-probability nucleotide sequences to deal with suspected cross-contamination and a sequencing artifact. A later analysis calculated a clonal expansion index for each public chain from normalized within-repertoire ranks of inferred template counts. In a later analysis, generation probabilities were computed using a VDJ recombination model fitted to out-of-frame rearrangements, and the results were checked against IGoR. In a later analysis, hypergeometric tests were used to score TCR-TCR, TCR-HLA and TCR-CMV co-occurrence, with a repertoire-size bias correction applied to TCR pairs. To estimate false discovery rates, a later analysis permuted the HLA or CMV assignments 20 times. In a later analysis, co-occurring TCRs were grouped with DBSCAN, and TCRdist sequence similarity was added when clustering was performed within HLA-allele-positive subsets. Co-occurrence clustering excluded repertoires with fewer than 30,000 or more than 120,000 public chains, plus five with anomalous nucleotide sharing. TCRdb took over this immuneACCESS table, retaining in-frame rearrangements with V and J assigned. Such tables are incomplete; in checked studies, under half of the missing clones stem from an unresolved V gene, and the remainder is unexplained. The V and J calls and clone size were taken over from that table, and D and trimming were inferred from the DNA. Within this sample are roughly 130,000 clones, with approximately 85% of them counted one time only. Of the sample, approximately 10% falls within the top ten clones.

The sequenced sample was PBMCs. The TCR sequence derives from a male donor in good health and CMV-seropositive. The sequence links TRBV19 to TRBJ1-1; 7 of the junction bases match TRBD1. The base sequence is TGTGCCAGTAGCCCAGGGGGAGTCACTGAAGCTTTCTTT. This is translated as CASSPGGVTEAFF.